This T cell receptor beta chain stems from a study of cytomegalovirus exposure and HLA in healthy donors. Points from the study as a whole: Follow-up analysis seemed to connect common viral pathogens with several of the most significant clusters identified.

Of note for this clone: The target antigen is unknown.

Donors counted as nominally healthy when sampled, yet unrecorded immune exposures were likely. The PCR was carried out with 60 Vbeta primers and 13 Jbeta primers. The data were produced by immunoSEQ multiplex PCR, yet TCRdb's version contains in-frame clones alone and is incomplete. The repertoire consists of 110,000 to 150,000 clones, with 75% to 80% occurring once and the leading ten covering about 3.7%. The germline V gene encodes CDR1 SEHNR and CDR2 FQNEAQ (reference sequence). Trimming left V 0 bases short and J 5 bases short, with 7 bases between. This CDR3 region has 13 residues. V is TRBV7-9 and J is TRBJ2-5; D gene unclear. The receptor's source is a male donor in good health and CMV-seronegative. What was sequenced was PBMCs. The CDR3 sequence is CASSLARPETQYF. The CDR3 DNA reads as TGTGCCAGCAGCTTAGCCAGGCCTGAGACCCAGTACTTC.